The clone carrying this T cell receptor (beta chain) was counted only a few times. As yet, its antigen is unknown. The germline gives CDR1 SGHNT, CDR2 YYREEE (reference sequence). Deletions cut 3 bases from V and 4 bases from J, with 16 bases between. This CDR3 spans 15 amino acids. Blood genomic DNA input for TRB amplification was about 250-500 ng. The data belong to a study of T and B cells in COVID-19 patients. Overall study context: COVID-19 patients gave peripheral blood either during active infection or after recovery. Recovered patients mostly had mild to moderate COVID-19 managed as outpatients. Points from the study as a whole: At recovery TRB diversity and richness exceeded healthy donors, after highly clonal active COVID-19 repertoires.

BIOMED2 TRB-A/B primer pools were used in multiplex TRB PCR. Using its own MiXCR run on the multiplex PCR reads, TCRdb lists one record per CDR3 protein. In the table there are about 16,000 distinct CDR3 sequences, around a quarter of which are singletons. Input material: blood. This chain links TRBV5-4 with TRBJ1-2; D not certain. This TCR came from a human donor who had recovered from COVID-19. CDR3 nucleotides: TGTGCCAGCAGCTACCAACCAGACGGCACCTATGGCTACACCTTC. Amino acids: CASSYQPDGTYGYTF.